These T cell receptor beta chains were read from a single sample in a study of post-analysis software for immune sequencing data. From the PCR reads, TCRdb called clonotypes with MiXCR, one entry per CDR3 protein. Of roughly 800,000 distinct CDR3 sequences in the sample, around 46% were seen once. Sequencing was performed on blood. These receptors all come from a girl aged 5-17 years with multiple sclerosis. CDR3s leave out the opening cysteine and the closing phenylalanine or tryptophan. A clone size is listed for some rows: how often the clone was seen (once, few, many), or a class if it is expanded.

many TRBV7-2 ASSSGLAGTYEQY
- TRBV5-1 ASSLEWGQGSPTGWAF
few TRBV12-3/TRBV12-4 ASSNRVGQETQY
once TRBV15 ATSTTGSFTGELF
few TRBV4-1 ASSQVTSVDEQF
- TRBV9 ASSVASAQETQY
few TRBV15 ATSEDPAGLDETQY
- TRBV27 ASSLQGWETQY
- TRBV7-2 ASSLWADSGNQPQH
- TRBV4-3 ASSQEGGEETQY
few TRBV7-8 ASSSRGGQARNSPLH
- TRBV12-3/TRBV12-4 ASSLRGLGTTGQPQH
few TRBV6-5 ASRRDRESSYEQY
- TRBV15 ATSGESGRAGIEQF
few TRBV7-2 ASSLASGRVSYEQY
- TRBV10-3 AIGQGDTQY
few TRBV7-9 ASTPFWGLEGDTQY
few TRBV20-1 SAPVVGYGYT